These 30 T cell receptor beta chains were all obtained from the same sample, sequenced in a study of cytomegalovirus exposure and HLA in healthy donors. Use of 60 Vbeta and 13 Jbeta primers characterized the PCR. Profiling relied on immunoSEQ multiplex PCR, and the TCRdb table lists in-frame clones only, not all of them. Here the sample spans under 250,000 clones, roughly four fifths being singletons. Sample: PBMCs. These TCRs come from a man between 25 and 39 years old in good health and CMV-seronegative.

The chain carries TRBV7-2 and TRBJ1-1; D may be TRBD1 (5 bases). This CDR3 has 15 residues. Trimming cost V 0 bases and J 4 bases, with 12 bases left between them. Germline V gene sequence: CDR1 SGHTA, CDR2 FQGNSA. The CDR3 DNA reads TGTGCCAGCAGCTTAGCGGGGTACGGGGGCACTGAAGCTTTCTTT. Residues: CASSLAGYGGTEAFF.

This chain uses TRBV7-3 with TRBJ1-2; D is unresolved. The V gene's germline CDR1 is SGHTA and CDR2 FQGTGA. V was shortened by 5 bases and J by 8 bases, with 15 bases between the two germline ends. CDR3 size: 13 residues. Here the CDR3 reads CASSQEDGLGYTF. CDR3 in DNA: TGTGCCAGCAGCCAAGAGGATGGCTTAGGCTACACCTTC.

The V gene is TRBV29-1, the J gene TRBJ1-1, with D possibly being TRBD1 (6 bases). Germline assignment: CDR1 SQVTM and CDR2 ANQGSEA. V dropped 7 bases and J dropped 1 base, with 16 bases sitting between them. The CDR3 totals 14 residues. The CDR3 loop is CSAGTPRGNTEAFF. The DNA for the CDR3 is TGCAGCGCGGGGACACCGAGAGGGAACACTGAAGCTTTCTTT.

The CDR3 loop is CASRTGTGVVRDTEAFF. In DNA form, the CDR3 reads TGCGCCAGCAGAACTGGGACAGGGGTCGTTAGGGACACTGAAGCTTTCTTT. The J gene is TRBJ1-1, the V gene TRBV4-1, with 10 bases identical to TRBD1. Looked up from germline, CDR1 is MGHRA and CDR2 is YSYEKL. V was pared by 6 bases and J by 3 bases, with 13 bases of the junction left unmatched. The CDR3 is 17 residues long.

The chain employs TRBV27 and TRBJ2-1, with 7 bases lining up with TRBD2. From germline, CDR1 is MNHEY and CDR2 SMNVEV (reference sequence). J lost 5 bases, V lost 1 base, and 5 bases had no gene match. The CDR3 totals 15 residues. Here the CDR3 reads CASSLLLAPNNEQFF. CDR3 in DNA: TGTGCCAGCAGTTTATTACTAGCGCCTAACAATGAGCAGTTCTTC.

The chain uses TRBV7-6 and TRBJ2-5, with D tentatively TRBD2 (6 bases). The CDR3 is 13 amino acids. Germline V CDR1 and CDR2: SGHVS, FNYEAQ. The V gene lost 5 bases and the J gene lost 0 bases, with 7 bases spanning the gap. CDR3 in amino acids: CASSSGYQETQYF. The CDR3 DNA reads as TGTGCCAGCAGCAGCGGGTACCAAGAGACCCAGTACTTC.

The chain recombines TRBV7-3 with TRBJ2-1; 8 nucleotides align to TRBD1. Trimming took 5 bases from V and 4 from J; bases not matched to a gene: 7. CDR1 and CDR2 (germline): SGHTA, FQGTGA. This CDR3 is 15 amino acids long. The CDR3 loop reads CASSPGTGGYNEQFF. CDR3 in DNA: TGTGCCAGCAGCCCCGGGACAGGAGGGTACAATGAGCAGTTCTTC.

CDR3 amino acids: CASSRGTSGIPYEQYF. The DNA of the CDR3 is TGTGCCAGCAGCAGGGGAACTAGCGGTATACCCTACGAGCAGTACTTC. The genes are TRBV21-1 and TRBJ2-7; TRBD2 is taken as the D call from the table, unchecked against the DNA. TRBV21-1 is noted as a pseudogene. There are 16 residues in the CDR3.

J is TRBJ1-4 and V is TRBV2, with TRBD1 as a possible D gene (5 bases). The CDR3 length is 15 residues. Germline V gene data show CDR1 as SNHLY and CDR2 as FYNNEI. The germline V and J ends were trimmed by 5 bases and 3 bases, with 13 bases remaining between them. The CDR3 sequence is CASSTPRVSNEKLFF. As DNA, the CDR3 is TGTGCCAGCAGTACACCCAGGGTATCTAATGAAAAACTGTTTTTT.

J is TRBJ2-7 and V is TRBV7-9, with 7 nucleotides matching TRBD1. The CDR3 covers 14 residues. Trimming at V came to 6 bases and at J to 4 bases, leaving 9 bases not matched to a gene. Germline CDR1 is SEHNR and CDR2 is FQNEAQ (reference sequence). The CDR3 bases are TGTGCCAGCAGTCCTAAAGCGGACAGGTACGAGCAGTACTTC. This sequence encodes CASSPKADRYEQYF.

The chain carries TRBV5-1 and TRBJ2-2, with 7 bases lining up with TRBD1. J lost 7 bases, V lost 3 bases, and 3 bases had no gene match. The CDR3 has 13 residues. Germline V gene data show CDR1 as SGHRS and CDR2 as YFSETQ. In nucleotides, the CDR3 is TGCGCCAGCAGCTGGGACAGTGGCGGGGAGCTGTTTTTT. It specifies CASSWDSGGELFF.

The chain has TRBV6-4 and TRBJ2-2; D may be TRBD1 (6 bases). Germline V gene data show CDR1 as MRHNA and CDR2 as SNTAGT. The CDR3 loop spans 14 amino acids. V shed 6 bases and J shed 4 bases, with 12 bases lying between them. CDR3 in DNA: TGTGCCAGCAGGGATAACAGGGCCACCGGGGAGCTGTTTTTT. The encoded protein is CASRDNRATGELFF.

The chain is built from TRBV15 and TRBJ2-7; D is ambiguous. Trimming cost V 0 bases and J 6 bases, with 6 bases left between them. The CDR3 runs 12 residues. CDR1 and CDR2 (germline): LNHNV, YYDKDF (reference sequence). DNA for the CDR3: TGTGCCACCAGCAGAGATAGACTCGAGCAGTACTTC. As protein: CATSRDRLEQYF.

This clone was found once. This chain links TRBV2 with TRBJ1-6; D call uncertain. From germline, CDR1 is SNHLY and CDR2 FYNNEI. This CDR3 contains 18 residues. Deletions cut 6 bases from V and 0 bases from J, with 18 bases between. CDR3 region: CASRLTSDLSSYNSPLHF. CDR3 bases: TGTGCCAGCAGACTTACAAGCGACTTGAGCTCCTATAATTCACCCCTCCACTTT.

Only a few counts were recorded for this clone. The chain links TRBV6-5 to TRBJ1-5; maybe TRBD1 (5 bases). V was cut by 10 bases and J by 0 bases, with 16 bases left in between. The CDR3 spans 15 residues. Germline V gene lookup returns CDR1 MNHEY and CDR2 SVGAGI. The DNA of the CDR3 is TGTGCCACCACTATTGGCAGGGCTAGCAATCAGCCCCAGCATTTT. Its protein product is CATTIGRASNQPQHF.

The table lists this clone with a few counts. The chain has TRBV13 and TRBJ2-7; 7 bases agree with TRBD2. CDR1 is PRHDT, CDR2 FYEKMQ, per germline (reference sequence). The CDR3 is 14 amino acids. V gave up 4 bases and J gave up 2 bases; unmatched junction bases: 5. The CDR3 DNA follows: TGTGCCAGCAGCTCTCCCGGGACTACCTACGAGCAGTACTTC. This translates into CASSSPGTTYEQYF.

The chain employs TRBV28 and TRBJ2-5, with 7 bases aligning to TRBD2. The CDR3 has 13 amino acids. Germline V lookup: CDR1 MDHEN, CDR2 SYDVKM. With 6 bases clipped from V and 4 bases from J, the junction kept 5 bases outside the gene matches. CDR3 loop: CASRSSGTETQYF. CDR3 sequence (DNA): TGTGCCAGCAGATCTAGCGGTACAGAGACCCAGTACTTC.

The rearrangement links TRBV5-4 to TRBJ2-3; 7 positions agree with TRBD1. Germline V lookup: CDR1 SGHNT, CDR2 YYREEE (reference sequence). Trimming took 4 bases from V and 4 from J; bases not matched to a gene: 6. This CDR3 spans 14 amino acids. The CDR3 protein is CASSPDRVADTQYF. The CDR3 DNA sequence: TGTGCCAGCAGCCCAGACAGGGTCGCAGATACGCAGTATTTT.

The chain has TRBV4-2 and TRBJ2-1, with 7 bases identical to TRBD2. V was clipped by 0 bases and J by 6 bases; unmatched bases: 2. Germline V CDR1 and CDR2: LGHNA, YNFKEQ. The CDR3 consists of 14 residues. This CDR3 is CASSQDRGSNEQFF. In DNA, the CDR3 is TGTGCCAGCAGCCAAGATCGCGGGAGCAATGAGCAGTTCTTC.

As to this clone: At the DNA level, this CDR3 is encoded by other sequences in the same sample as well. The CDR3 nucleotides read TGTGCCAGCAGCGAGGACAGGGACACTGAAGCTTTCTTT. This codes for CASSEDRDTEAFF. The chain uses TRBV2 and TRBJ1-1; 8 nucleotides agree with TRBD1. This CDR3 region has 13 residues. Germline trimming cut 6 bases from V and 3 bases from J; bases unmatched to any gene: 3. Germline loops: CDR1 SNHLY, CDR2 FYNNEI. Full variable domain (missing parts from reference TRBV2 and TRBJ1-1): EPEVTQTPSHQVTQMGQEVILRCVPISNHLYFYWYRQILGQKVEFLVSFYNNEISEKSEIFDDQFSVERPDGSNFTLKIRSTKLEDSAMYFCASSEDRDTEAFFGQGTRLTVV.

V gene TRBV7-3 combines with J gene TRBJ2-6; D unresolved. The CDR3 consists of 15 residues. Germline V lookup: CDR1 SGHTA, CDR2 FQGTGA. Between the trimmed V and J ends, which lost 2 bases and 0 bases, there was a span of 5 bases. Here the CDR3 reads CASSLASSGANVLTF. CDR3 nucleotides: TGTGCCAGCAGCTTAGCGAGCTCTGGGGCCAACGTCCTGACTTTC.

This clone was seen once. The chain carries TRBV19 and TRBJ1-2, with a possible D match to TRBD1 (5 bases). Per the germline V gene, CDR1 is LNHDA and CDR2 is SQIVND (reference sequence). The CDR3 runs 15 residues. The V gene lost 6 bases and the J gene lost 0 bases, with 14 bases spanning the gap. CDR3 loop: CASRKQEPPNYGYTF. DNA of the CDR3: TGTGCCAGTAGGAAACAGGAACCACCTAACTATGGCTACACCTTC. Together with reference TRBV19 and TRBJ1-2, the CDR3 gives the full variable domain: DGGITQSPKYLFRKEGQNVTLSCEQNLNHDAMYWYRQDPGQGLRLIYYSQIVNDFQKGDIAEGYSVSREKKESFPLTVTSAQKNPTAFYLCASRKQEPPNYGYTFGSGTRLTVV.

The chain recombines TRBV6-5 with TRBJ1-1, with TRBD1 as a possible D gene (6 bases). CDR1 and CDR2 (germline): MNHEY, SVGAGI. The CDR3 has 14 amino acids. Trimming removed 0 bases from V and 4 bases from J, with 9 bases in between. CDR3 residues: CASSYSKGVTEAFF. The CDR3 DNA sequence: TGTGCCAGCAGTTACTCGAAGGGGGTCACTGAAGCTTTCTTT.

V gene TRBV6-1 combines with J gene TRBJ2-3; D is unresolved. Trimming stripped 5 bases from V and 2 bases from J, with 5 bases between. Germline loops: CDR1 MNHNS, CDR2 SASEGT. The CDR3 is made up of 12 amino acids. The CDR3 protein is CASSQITDTQYF. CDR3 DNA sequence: TGTGCCAGCAGTCAAATCACAGATACGCAGTATTTT.

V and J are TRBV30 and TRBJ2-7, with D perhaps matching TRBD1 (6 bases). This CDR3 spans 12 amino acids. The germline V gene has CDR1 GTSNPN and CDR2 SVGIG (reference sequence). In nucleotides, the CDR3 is TGTGCTTCTAGGGGGATCAGTTACGAGCAGTACTTC. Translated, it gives CASRGISYEQYF.

This CDR3 is CASSTGIGNTIYF. DNA for the CDR3: TGTGCCAGCAGCACAGGGATTGGAAACACCATATATTTT. The chain links TRBV9 to TRBJ1-3; the D gene is possibly TRBD1 (6 bases). Germline assignment: CDR1 SGDLS and CDR2 YYNGEE. This CDR3 contains 13 residues. Trimming removed 4 bases at V and 3 bases at J, with 8 bases between.

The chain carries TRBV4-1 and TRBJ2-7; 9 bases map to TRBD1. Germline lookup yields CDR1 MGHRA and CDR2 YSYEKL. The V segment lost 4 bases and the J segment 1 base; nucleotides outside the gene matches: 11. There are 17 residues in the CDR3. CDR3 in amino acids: CASSPRDGTGRSYEQYF. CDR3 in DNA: TGCGCCAGCAGCCCCCGAGACGGGACAGGGCGGTCCTACGAGCAGTACTTC.

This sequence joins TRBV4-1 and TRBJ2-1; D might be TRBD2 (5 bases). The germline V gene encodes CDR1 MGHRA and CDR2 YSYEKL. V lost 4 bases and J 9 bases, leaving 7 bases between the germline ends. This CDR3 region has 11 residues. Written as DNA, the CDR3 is TGCGCCAGCAGCCTTCGGGGTGAGCAGTTCTTC. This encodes CASSLRGEQFF.

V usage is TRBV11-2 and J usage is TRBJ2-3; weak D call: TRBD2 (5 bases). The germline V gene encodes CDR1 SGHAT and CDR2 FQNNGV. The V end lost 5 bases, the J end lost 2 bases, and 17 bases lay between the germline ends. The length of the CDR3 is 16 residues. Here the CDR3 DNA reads TGTGCCAGCAGCCCCCGCAGCGGATTGAACACAGATACGCAGTATTTT. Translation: CASSPRSGLNTDTQYF.

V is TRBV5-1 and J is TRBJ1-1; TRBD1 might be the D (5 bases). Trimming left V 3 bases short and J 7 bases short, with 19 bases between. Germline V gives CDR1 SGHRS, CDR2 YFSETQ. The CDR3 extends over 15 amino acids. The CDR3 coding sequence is TGCGCCAGCAGCTGGCTCTTAGGGGCGCAGGGTGAAGCTTTCTTT. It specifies CASSWLLGAQGEAFF.